One sample yielded the 20 T cell receptor beta chains listed below, sequenced in a study of shared clonotypes between healthy human individuals. Profiled with immunoSEQ multiplex PCR; TCRdb holds only in-frame clones, not every one. The sample has roughly 1,100,000 clones; 65% to 75% are singletons. Sequencing was performed on memory CD4+ T cells sorted from blood. Stated subset: CD45RA-negative fraction. These receptors all stem from a man between 18 and 29 years old in good health.

This clone was observed a few times. The chain combines TRBV2 with TRBJ2-2; D unresolved. The CDR3 consists of 14 residues. The V gene's germline CDR1 is SNHLY and CDR2 FYNNEI. With 6 bases removed from V and 0 bases from J, the gap between germline ends came to 8 bases. The CDR3 DNA follows: TGTGCCAGCAGGGCCGGACCGAACACCGGGGAGCTGTTTTTT. Its translation is CASRAGPNTGELFF.

On this clone: The sample has other DNA sequences that encode this CDR3 too. J is TRBJ1-5 and V is TRBV5-1; no clear D. Germline V CDR1 and CDR2: SGHRS, YFSETQ. There are 13 residues in the CDR3. Between the trimmed V and J ends, which lost 0 bases and 5 bases, there was a span of 6 bases. The CDR3 is CASSLAPDQPQHF. CDR3 DNA: TGCGCCAGCAGCTTGGCTCCGGATCAGCCCCAGCATTTT.

This chain connects TRBV30 to TRBJ1-4; D is possibly TRBD1 (5 bases). Germline V gives CDR1 GTSNPN, CDR2 SVGIG (reference sequence). V shed 2 bases and J shed 8 bases, with 18 bases lying between them. This CDR3 comprises 15 residues. Here the CDR3 reads CAWSPFGGGREKLFF. As DNA, the CDR3 is TGTGCCTGGAGTCCTTTCGGTGGGGGTAGGGAAAAACTGTTTTTT.

This clone has only one observation. The rearrangement uses TRBV11-2 and TRBJ2-7; no definite D call. The CDR3 spans 13 residues. Germline lookup yields CDR1 SGHAT and CDR2 FQNNGV. Trimming pared 6 bases from V and 6 bases from J, leaving 15 bases between. CDR3 DNA: TGTGCCAGCAGTGCTATGTTATTCAGCGAGCAGTACTTC. Translated: CASSAMLFSEQYF. Full variable domain (missing parts from reference TRBV11-2 and TRBJ2-7): EAGVAQSPRYKIIEKRQSVAFWCNPISGHATLYWYQQILGQGPKLLIQFQNNGVVDDSQLPKDRFSAERLKGVDSTLKIQPAKLEDSAVYLCASSAMLFSEQYFGPGTRLTVT.

As to this clone: The sample carries other DNA sequences with the same CDR3. The chain has TRBV5-1 and TRBJ1-3; 7 bases agree with TRBD1. Germline V gene sequence: CDR1 SGHRS, CDR2 YFSETQ. V shed 2 bases and J 3 bases; nucleotides not matched to a gene: 2. The CDR3 is 14 amino acids. CDR3 loop: CASSLGGSGNTIYF. CDR3 nucleotides: TGCGCCAGCAGCTTAGGGGGCAGTGGAAACACCATATATTTT.

The V call is TRBV4-1, the J call TRBJ2-7; no clear D. Germline lookup yields CDR1 MGHRA and CDR2 YSYEKL. This CDR3 contains 15 residues. The V and J ends lost 1 base and 0 bases respectively, with 10 bases between them. The CDR3 DNA follows: TGCGCCAGCAGCCAAGTAGGTCGCAACTCCTACGAGCAGTACTTC. Translation: CASSQVGRNSYEQYF.

The V call is TRBV25-1, the J call TRBJ2-5; a weak D match, TRBD2 (6 bases). This CDR3 contains 14 residues. The ends were cut back, 6 bases at V and 6 bases at J, with 17 bases in the middle. Per the germline V gene, CDR1 is MGHDK and CDR2 is SYGVNS. CDR3 sequence reads: CASRGRPDEKTQYF. The CDR3 DNA is TGTGCCAGCAGGGGGAGGCCTGATGAGAAGACCCAGTACTTC. The whole variable domain, remainder taken from reference TRBV25-1 and TRBJ2-5, is EADIYQTPRYLVIGTGKKITLECSQTMGHDKMYWYQQDPGMELHLIHYSYGVNSTEKGDLSSESTVSRIRTEHFPLTLESARPSHTSQYLCASRGRPDEKTQYFGPGTRLLVL.

A note on this clone: This same CDR3 is encoded by further DNA sequences in the sample. The chain carries TRBV6-1 and TRBJ1-2; possible D gene TRBD1, 5 bases. The CDR3 runs 13 residues. Germline V lookup: CDR1 MNHNS, CDR2 SASEGT. Trimming left V 2 bases short and J 4 bases short, with 8 bases between. In nucleotides, the CDR3 is TGTGCCAGCAGTGAAAAGGGGAGCTATGGCTACACCTTC. Protein product: CASSEKGSYGYTF.

V is TRBV6-1 and J is TRBJ1-1; D is perhaps TRBD1 (6 bases). The CDR3 is 13 residues long. CDR1 MNHNS and CDR2 SASEGT come from the germline V gene. The ends were cut back, 6 bases at V and 5 bases at J, with 13 bases in the middle. The CDR3 reads CASSEIQGTEAFF. CDR3 sequence (DNA): TGTGCCAGCAGCGAAATACAGGGTACTGAAGCTTTCTTT.

This sequence joins TRBV2 and TRBJ2-3; 9 bases line up with TRBD1. Trimming removed 8 bases from V and 6 bases from J; junction bases left unmatched: 9. Germline V gene sequence: CDR1 SNHLY, CDR2 FYNNEI. This CDR3 is 14 amino acids long. The CDR3 sequence is CASGPGQGVDTQYF. The CDR3 DNA sequence: TGTGCCAGCGGGCCGGGACAGGGAGTTGATACGCAGTATTTT.

A remark on this clone: Other nucleotide sequences in the sample specify the same CDR3. The V call is TRBV2, the J call TRBJ2-3; TRBD2 matches at 11 bases. CDR3 length: 14 residues. V shed 7 bases, J shed 1 base, and the junction held 1 base outside the gene matches. Germline V CDR1 and CDR2: SNHLY, FYNNEI. The CDR3 loop reads CASKTSGGTDTQYF. The CDR3 DNA sequence: TGTGCCAGCAAGACTAGCGGGGGCACAGATACGCAGTATTTT.

The sample holds one count of this clone. V is TRBV9 and J is TRBJ2-7; 9 nucleotides match TRBD2. The junction had 8 bases not matched to a gene; V was cut back by 0 bases and J by 4 bases. The germline CDR1 and CDR2 sequences are SGDLS and YYNGEE. CDR3 length: 16 amino acids. CDR3 bases: TGTGCCAGCAGCGTAGGGGTTAGCGGGAGAGGATACGAGCAGTACTTC. Its protein product is CASSVGVSGRGYEQYF.

This clone was picked up a small number of times. Distinct nucleotide sequences in the sample also encode this CDR3. The chain joins TRBV2 to TRBJ2-3, with 8 nucleotides matching TRBD1. The CDR3 runs 15 residues. Germline CDR1 and CDR2: SNHLY and FYNNEI. The V gene end was trimmed by 6 bases and the J gene end by 5 bases; junction bases not matched to a gene: 10. This CDR3 reads CASRPGTGGGDTQYF. The DNA of the CDR3 is TGTGCCAGCAGGCCCGGGACAGGCGGAGGAGATACGCAGTATTTT.

The chain employs TRBV6-5 and TRBJ1-2, with D uncertain. Trimming took 4 bases from V and 7 from J, leaving 13 bases between them. Germline loops: CDR1 MNHEY, CDR2 SVGAGI. CDR3 size: 13 residues. DNA for the CDR3: TGTGCCAGCAGTTCCCCCCCCCAGAGTGGCTACACCTTC. Encoded protein: CASSSPPQSGYTF.

The rearrangement links TRBV5-4 to TRBJ2-5, with 15 bases fitting TRBD2. This CDR3 is 16 amino acids long. The J segment lost 5 bases and the V segment lost 6 bases, leaving 8 bases of the junction unmatched. Germline V CDR1 and CDR2: SGHNT, YYREEE (reference sequence). CDR3 amino acids: CASTRGLAGGEETQYF. As DNA, the CDR3 is TGTGCCAGCACCCGGGGACTAGCGGGAGGTGAGGAGACCCAGTACTTC. Supplemented by reference TRBV5-4 and TRBJ2-5, the full variable domain reads ETGVTQSPTHLIKTRGQQVTLRCSSQSGHNTVSWYQQALGQGPQFIFQYYREEENGRGNFPPRFSGLQFPNYSSELNVNALELDDSALYLCASTRGLAGGEETQYFGPGTRLLVL.

There are a few counts of this clone. The V and J genes are TRBV15 and TRBJ1-6, with a weak D call TRBD1 (5 bases). CDR3 length: 15 residues. Germline-derived CDR1 and CDR2 are LNHNV and YYDKDF (reference sequence). Trimming took off 5 bases at V and 10 bases at J, with 18 bases between the two ends. The CDR3 is CATSQLLGGWSPLHF. The CDR3 DNA reads TGTGCCACCAGCCAGCTTTTGGGGGGGTGGTCACCCCTCCACTTT. Together with reference TRBV15 and TRBJ1-6, the CDR3 gives the full variable domain: DAMVIQNPRYQVTQFGKPVTLSCSQTLNHNVMYWYQQKSSQAPKLLFHYYDKDFNNEADTPDNFQSRRPNTSFCFLDIRSPGLGDTAMYLCATSQLLGGWSPLHFGNGTRLTVT.

This rearrangement joins TRBV5-1 to TRBJ1-2; a weak D match, TRBD1 (6 bases). Trimming stripped 6 bases from V and 2 bases from J, with 14 bases between. The CDR3 runs 14 residues. Germline CDR1 reads SGHRS; CDR2 reads YFSETQ. CDR3 loop: CASNPTGGNYGYTF. The CDR3 nucleotides are TGCGCCAGCAACCCAACCGGGGGCAACTATGGCTACACCTTC.

This sequence joins TRBV21-1 and TRBJ1-4. TRBV21-1 is described as a pseudogene. The CDR3 contains 16 residues. The CDR3 sequence: CASSNLSLSLSEKLFF. The CDR3 bases are TGTGCCAGCAGCAATCTCTCGTTGTCGTTAAGCGAAAAACTGTTTTTT.

The rearrangement uses TRBV28 and TRBJ1-6; the match to TRBD1 covers 7 bases. The CDR3 is made up of 14 amino acids. Germline assignment: CDR1 MDHEN and CDR2 SYDVKM. V was pared by 7 bases and J by 4 bases, with 4 bases of the junction left unmatched. This CDR3 is CASTLGQYNSPLHF. Written as DNA, the CDR3 is TGTGCCAGCACCCTGGGACAGTATAATTCACCCCTCCACTTT.

The V call is TRBV18, the J call TRBJ2-3, with 8 bases that match TRBD1. Looked up from germline, CDR1 is KGHSH and CDR2 is LQKENI. CDR3 length equals 14 residues. V shed 3 bases and J 11 bases; nucleotides not matched to a gene: 10. CDR3 sequence: CASSPTTGGGLQYF. The CDR3 DNA follows: TGTGCCAGCTCACCGACCACAGGGGGAGGCTTGCAGTATTTT.